This TCR beta chain was sequenced during a study of PD-L1 blockade in urothelial cancer. Looking at the study overall: The study started patients on atezolizumab at some point between 2014 and 2016, giving 1,200 mg intravenously every 3 weeks. Blood analysis was done at 3 weeks (second dose) and 6 weeks after treatment began.

Sequenced by immunoSEQ multiplex PCR; TCRdb stores in-frame clones only, minus some. Found here are 25,000 to 35,000 clones, approximately 87% of them singletons; the top ten hold more than 3%. Germline-derived CDR1 and CDR2 are SGHTS and YDEGEE. The CDR3 has 14 residues. The V and J ends lost 1 base and 2 bases respectively, with 10 bases between them. The sample consisted of PBMCs, taken around atezolizumab (anti-PD-L1) treatment. The TCR comes from a man aged 45-65 years with urothelial cancer. This chain links TRBV5-8 with TRBJ2-7; possibly TRBD2 for D (7 bases). The CDR3, as DNA: TGTGCCAGCAGCTTGACAGGGACTACCTACGAGCAGTACTTC. It codes for CASSLTGTTYEQYF.